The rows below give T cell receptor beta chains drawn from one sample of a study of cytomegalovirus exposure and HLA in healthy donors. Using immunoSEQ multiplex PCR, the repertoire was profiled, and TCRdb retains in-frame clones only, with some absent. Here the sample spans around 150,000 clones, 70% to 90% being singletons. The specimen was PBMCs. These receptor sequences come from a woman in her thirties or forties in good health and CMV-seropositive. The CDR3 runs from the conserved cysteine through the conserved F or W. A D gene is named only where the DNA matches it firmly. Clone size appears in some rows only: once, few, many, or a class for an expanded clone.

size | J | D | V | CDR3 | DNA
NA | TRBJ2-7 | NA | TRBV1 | CTGGGENEQYF | TGCACTGGGGGAGGGGAGAACGAGCAGTACTTC
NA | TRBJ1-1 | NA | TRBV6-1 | CASRAGRMNTEAFF | TGTGCCAGCAGGGCGGGACGGATGAACACTGAAGCTTTCTTT
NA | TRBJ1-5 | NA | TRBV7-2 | CASSLSGGGQPQHF | TGTGCCAGCAGCTTATCGGGAGGGGGTCAGCCCCAGCATTTT
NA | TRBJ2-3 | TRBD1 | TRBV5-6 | CASSSRGFSTDTQYF | TGTGCCAGCAGCTCCAGGGGGTTTAGCACAGATACGCAGTATTTT
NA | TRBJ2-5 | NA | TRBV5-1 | CASSSGLTQETQYF | TGCGCCAGCAGCTCTGGACTCACCCAAGAGACCCAGTACTTC
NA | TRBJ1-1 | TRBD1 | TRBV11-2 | CASSLERGLEAFF | TGTGCCAGCAGCTTAGAGAGGGGGCTTGAAGCTTTCTTT
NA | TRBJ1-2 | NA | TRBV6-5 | CASRGTASLGGYTF | TGTGCCAGCCGGGGGACGGCTTCCTTGGGTGGCTACACCTTC
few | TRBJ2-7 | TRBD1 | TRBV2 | CASRATGAFSYEQYF | TGTGCCAGCAGAGCAACAGGGGCTTTCTCCTACGAGCAGTACTTC
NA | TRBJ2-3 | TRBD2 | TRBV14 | CASSQRLAATDTQYF | TGTGCCAGCAGCCAAAGACTAGCGGCTACAGATACGCAGTATTTT
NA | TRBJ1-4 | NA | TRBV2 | CASSTDNNEKLFF | TGTGCCAGCAGTACGGACAATAATGAAAAACTGTTTTTT
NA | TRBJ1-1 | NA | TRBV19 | CASSPNLNTEAFF | TGTGCCAGTAGTCCTAATCTGAACACTGAAGCTTTCTTT
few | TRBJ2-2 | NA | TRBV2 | CASSEGNRVNTGELFF | TGTGCCAGCAGTGAAGGGAACAGGGTTAACACCGGGGAGCTGTTTTTT
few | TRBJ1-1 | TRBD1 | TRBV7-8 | CASSLGTGMNTEAFF | TGTGCCAGCAGCCTAGGGACAGGCATGAACACTGAAGCTTTCTTT
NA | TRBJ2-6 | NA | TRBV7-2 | CASSLEAVSGANVLTF | TGTGCCAGCAGCTTAGAGGCGGTCTCTGGGGCCAACGTCCTGACTTTC
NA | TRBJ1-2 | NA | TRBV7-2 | CASSPGANYGYTF | TGTGCCAGCAGCCCGGGAGCTAACTATGGCTACACCTTC
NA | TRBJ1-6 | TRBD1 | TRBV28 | CASSEAQGRSYNSPLHF | TGTGCCAGCAGCGAAGCACAGGGGAGGTCCTATAATTCACCCCTCCACTTT
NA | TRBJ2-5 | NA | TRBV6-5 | CASSRGWYQETQYF | TGTGCCAGCAGTCGGGGGTGGTACCAAGAGACCCAGTACTTC
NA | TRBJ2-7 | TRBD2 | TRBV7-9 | CASSSRLAGTSSYEQYF | TGTGCCAGCAGCTCCCGACTAGCGGGAACGTCCTCCTACGAGCAGTACTTC
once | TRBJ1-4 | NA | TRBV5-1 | CASGTGGTTNEKLFF | TGCGCCAGCGGCACGGGGGGGACAACTAATGAAAAACTGTTTTTT
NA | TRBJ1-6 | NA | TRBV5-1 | CASSLAGRGRSPLHF | TGCGCCAGCAGCTTGGCCGGCAGGGGTCGGTCACCCCTCCACTTT
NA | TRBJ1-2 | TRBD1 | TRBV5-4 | CASSFGGQGANGYTF | TGTGCCAGCAGCTTTGGAGGACAGGGGGCGAATGGCTACACCTTC
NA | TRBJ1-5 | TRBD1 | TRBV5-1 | CASSRGQGKLEPQHF | TGCGCCAGCAGCCGGGGACAGGGTAAATTGGAGCCCCAGCATTTT
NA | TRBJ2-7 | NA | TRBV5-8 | CASSLGREYEQYF | TGTGCCAGCAGCTTGGGGAGGGAATACGAGCAGTACTTC
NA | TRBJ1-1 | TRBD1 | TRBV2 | CAKSTGANTEAFF | TGTGCCAAGTCGACAGGGGCGAACACTGAAGCTTTCTTT
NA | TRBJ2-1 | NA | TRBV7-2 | CASSSTREETEQFF | TGTGCCAGCAGCTCGACTAGGGAGGAGACTGAGCAGTTCTTC
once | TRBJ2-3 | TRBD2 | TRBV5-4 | CASSLRRTSGGVTDTQYF | TGTGCCAGCAGCTTGAGAAGGACTAGCGGGGGGGTCACAGATACGCAGTATTTT
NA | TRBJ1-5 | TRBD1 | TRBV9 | CASSPTGGLNQPQHF | TGTGCCAGCAGCCCGACAGGGGGCCTCAATCAGCCCCAGCATTTT
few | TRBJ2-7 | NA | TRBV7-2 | CASSLGMGSPYEQYF | TGTGCCAGCAGCTTAGGTATGGGCAGTCCCTACGAGCAGTACTTC
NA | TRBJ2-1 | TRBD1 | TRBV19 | CASSLRTGPDEQFF | TGTGCCAGTAGTCTCCGGACAGGGCCCGATGAGCAGTTCTTC
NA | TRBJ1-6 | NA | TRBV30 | CAWTEVTNSPLHF | TGTGCCTGGACAGAGGTGACTAATTCACCCCTCCACTTT
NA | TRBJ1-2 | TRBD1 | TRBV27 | CASSEWGQGGSRYGYTF | TGTGCCAGCAGCGAATGGGGACAGGGTGGAAGTCGGTATGGCTACACCTTC
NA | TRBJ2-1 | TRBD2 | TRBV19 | CASSLAGGNNNEQFF | TGTGCCAGTAGTCTAGCGGGAGGGAATAACAATGAGCAGTTCTTC
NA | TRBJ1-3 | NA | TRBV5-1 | CASGTGPGNTIYF | TGCGCCAGCGGCACAGGACCGGGAAACACCATATATTTT
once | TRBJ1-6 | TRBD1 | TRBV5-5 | CASSEGAYSPLHF | TGTGCCAGCAGCGAGGGGGCTTATTCACCCCTCCACTTT
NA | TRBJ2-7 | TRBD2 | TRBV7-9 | CASSPRTSGGYEQYF | TGTGCCAGCAGCCCCAGGACTAGCGGGGGCTACGAGCAGTACTTC